The T cell receptor beta chain described here comes from a study of CD4 and CD8 cells across lung adenocarcinoma regions. With V trimmed by 6 bases and J by 6 bases, 13 bases remained unmatched. From germline, CDR1 is MNHEY and CDR2 SMNVEV (reference sequence). The CDR3 spans 17 residues. Samples came from patients with localized non-small cell lung adenocarcinoma. Via MiXCR, TCRdb re-called the PCR reads, giving one row per CDR3 protein. The sample lists approximately 9,600 distinct CDR3 sequences; 45% to 60% were seen once. Sequencing used CD4+ T cells from the margin of a lung tumor. The chain uses TRBV27 and TRBJ2-1; 11 bases fit TRBD1. This TCR was recovered from a male donor with lung adenocarcinoma. The CD4 and CD8 labels of this study may be unreliable. CDR3 sequence reads: CASRRTGGGLAGNEQFF. Here the CDR3 DNA reads TGTGCCAGCAGGAGGACAGGGGGCGGCCTAGCGGGCAATGAGCAGTTCTTC.